The clone carrying this T cell receptor beta chain was counted ten times or more. This specimen comes from a study of sequential checkpoint blockade in melanoma. Method: immunoSEQ multiplex PCR; TCRdb's copy keeps in-frame clones and lacks some. The data show around 15,000 clones, about 55% seen once. The sample's treatment: randomized to nivolumab then ipilimumab (arm A) or the reverse (arm B). Sorted cells were live CD3+CD8+, lacking CD19 and CD56, from PBMCs. Germline loops: CDR1 SGHTA, CDR2 FQGNSA. Between the trimmed V and J ends, which lost 1 base and 5 bases, there was a span of 6 bases. The CDR3 extends over 12 amino acids.

This TCR was recovered from a human donor with melanoma. This specimen consisted of CD8+ T cells sorted from blood (inferred from file names), obtained from a patient given nivolumab and ipilimumab in sequence. This chain connects TRBV7-2 to TRBJ2-7, with D unclear. The CDR3 DNA sequence: TGTGCCAGCAGCTTAGGAGAGGACGAGCAGTACTTC. Translation gives CASSLGEDEQYF.